This T cell receptor beta chain was sequenced in a study of CD8+CD57+ T cells in acquired aplastic anemia (dated by TCRdb to the late 2010s). Regarding the research as a whole: On average, sorted CD4+ and CD8+ cells yielded roughly 3.4 ug of extracted DNA, with a range of about 0.19 to 30 ug. A CD8+CD57+ expansion meant a frequency higher than the mean frequency seen in healthy subjects. The full study reports these points: No significant difference in CD8+ Simpson's diversity was found between patients and healthy controls (P=0.060). Some 30 CD8+ CDR3 sequences were found to be shared between patients and controls, but these sequences appeared to be highly expressed in patients and within the immunodominant clones of the patients.

About this clonotype itself: Its specific antigen is unknown. Base qualities are not recorded, but no much larger clone differs from it by a single base.

Genomic DNA was used as template for profiling of TCR beta VDJ combinations and CDR3 sequences. TCR repertoire sequencing was run on an Illumina HiSeq 2000. The source study handled its data this way. Repertoire assessment relied on Simpson's diversity index, CDR3 size and DJ length profiles, and TRBV/TRBJ rearrangement plots. The most abundant DNA sequence in the deep sequencing data was defined as the immunodominant clone. CDR3 amino acid sequences were screened for sharing across subjects and were compared with published repertoires and the VDJdb database. Using fastp at Q25 and MiXCR, TCRdb reprocessed the public reads and kept productive beta chains. Rows with a matching CDR3 protein are joined into one entry that keeps the most common DNA and genes. These V and J calls originate from TCRdb's pipeline instead of the authors' own analysis. The sample records roughly 200,000 distinct CDR3 sequences, roughly two thirds of which are singletons. Of the sample, around 60% is held by the ten largest clones.

Patients chosen for sequencing had shown expansion of CD8+CD57+ cells by flow cytometry. Every patient had severe acquired aplastic anemia, diagnosed using the International Study of Aplastic Anemia and Agranulocytosis and Camitta criteria. No therapy had been received by the patients at the time of blood sampling. TCR repertoires of sorted CD4+ and CD8+ blood T cells from severe aplastic anemia patients and healthy subjects were deep-sequenced in the study. Patients were enrolled in the USA under clinicaltrials.gov protocols 00001620, 01623167, 00001397, 00071045, 00081523 and 00961064. Ficoll-Paque density gradient centrifugation was used to isolate peripheral blood mononuclear cells. Before DNA extraction, CD4+ and CD8+ T cells were sorted with FACS or magnetic beads. CDR1 DFQATT and CDR2 SNEGSKA were looked up in the germline V gene (reference sequence). V is cut by 1 base and J by 4 bases, and the space between the germline ends is 20 bases. Taken from cysteine to phenylalanine, the CDR3 has 16 residues. The retained sequence is limited to the CDR3, 48 bases, with the frame set at the first base.

Sequenced: sorted CD4+, CD8+, or CD8+CD57+ T cells (not recorded which) from PBMCs. This receptor was obtained from a human donor with aplastic anemia. The sequence joins TRBV20-1 to TRBJ2-7; perhaps TRBD2 is the D gene, with 6 bases matching. This receptor carries the CDR3 CSARGPGFRAGYEQYF. The bases read TGCAGTGCTAGAGGACCAGGGTTCAGAGCGGGTTACGAGCAGTACTTC.